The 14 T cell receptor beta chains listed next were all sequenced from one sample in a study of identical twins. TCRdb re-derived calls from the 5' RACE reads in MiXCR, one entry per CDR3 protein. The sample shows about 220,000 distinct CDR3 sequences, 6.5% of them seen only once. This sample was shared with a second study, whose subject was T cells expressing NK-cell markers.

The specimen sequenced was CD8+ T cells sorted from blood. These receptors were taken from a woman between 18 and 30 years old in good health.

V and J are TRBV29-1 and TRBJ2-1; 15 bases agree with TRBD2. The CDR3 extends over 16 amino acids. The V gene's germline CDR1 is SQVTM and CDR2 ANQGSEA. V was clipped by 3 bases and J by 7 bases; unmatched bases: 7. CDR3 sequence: CSVDRRGLAGGNEQFF. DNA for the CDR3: TGCAGCGTTGACCGGAGGGGACTAGCGGGAGGAAATGAGCAGTTCTTC.

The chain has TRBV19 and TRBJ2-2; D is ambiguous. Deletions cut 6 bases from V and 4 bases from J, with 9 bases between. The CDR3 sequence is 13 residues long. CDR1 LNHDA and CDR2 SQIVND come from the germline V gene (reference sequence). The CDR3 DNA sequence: TGTGCCAGTAGCAGCTTCTCCACCGGGGAGCTGTTTTTT. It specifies CASSSFSTGELFF.

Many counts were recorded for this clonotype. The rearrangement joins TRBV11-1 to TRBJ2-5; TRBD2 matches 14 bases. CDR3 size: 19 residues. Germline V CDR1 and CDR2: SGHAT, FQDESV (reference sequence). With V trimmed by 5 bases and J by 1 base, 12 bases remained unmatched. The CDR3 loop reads CASSDTAGLAGEGQETQYF. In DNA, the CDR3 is TGTGCCAGCAGCGACACCGCGGGACTAGCGGGAGAGGGCCAAGAGACCCAGTACTTC.

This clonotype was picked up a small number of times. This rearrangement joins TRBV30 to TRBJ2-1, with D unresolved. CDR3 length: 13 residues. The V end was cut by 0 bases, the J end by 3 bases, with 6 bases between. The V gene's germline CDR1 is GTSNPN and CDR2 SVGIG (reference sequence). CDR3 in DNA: TGTGCCTGGAGTGTCGTCCTCTACAATGAGCAGTTCTTC. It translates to CAWSVVLYNEQFF.

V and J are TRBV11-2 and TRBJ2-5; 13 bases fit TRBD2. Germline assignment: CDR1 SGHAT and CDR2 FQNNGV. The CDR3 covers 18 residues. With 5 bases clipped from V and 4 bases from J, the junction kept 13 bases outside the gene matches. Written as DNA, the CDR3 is TGTGCCAGCAGCCATGCTGGACTAGCGGGAGAAGGGAGAGAGACCCAGTACTTC. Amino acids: CASSHAGLAGEGRETQYF.

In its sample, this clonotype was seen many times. CDR3 residues: CSSIADRAMNTEAFF. In nucleotides, the CDR3 is TGCAGTTCCATCGCAGACAGGGCGATGAACACTGAAGCTTTCTTT. The chain combines TRBV20-1 with TRBJ1-1, with 7 positions matching TRBD1. V dropped 8 bases and J dropped 0; count of bases not matched to a gene: 12. In germline, CDR1 is DFQATT, CDR2 SNEGSKA (reference sequence). The CDR3 extends over 15 amino acids.

DNA of the CDR3: TGTGCCAGCAGGGGGACAGACCCTTCCTATGGCTACACCTTC. This encodes CASRGTDPSYGYTF. V gene TRBV12-3 or TRBV12-4 combines with J gene TRBJ1-2; TRBD1 agrees at 7 bases. The CDR3 length is 14 residues. The junction had 8 bases not matched to a gene; V was cut back by 6 bases and J by 4 bases.

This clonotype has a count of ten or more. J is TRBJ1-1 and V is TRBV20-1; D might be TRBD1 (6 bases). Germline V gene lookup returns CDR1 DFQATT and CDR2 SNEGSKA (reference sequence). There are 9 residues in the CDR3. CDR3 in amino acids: CRGGTEAFF. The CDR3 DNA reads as TGCAGAGGGGGGACTGAAGCTTTCTTT.

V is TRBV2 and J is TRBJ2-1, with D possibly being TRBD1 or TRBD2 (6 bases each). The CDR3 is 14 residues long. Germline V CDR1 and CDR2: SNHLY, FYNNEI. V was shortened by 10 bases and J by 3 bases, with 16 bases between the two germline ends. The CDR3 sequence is CATPTRGGYNEQFF. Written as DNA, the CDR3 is TGTGCCACTCCGACTAGAGGGGGCTACAATGAGCAGTTCTTC. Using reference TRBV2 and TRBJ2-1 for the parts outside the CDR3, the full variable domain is EPEVTQTPSHQVTQMGQEVILRCVPISNHLYFYWYRQILGQKVEFLVSFYNNEISEKSEIFDDQFSVERPDGSNFTLKIRSTKLEDSAMYFCATPTRGGYNEQFFGPGTRLTVL.

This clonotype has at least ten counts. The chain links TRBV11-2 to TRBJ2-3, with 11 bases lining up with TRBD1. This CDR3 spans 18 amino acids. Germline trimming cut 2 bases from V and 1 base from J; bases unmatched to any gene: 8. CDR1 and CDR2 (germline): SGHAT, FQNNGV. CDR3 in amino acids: CASSLTGQGASGTDTQYF. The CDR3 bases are TGTGCCAGCAGCTTAACCGGACAGGGGGCTTCGGGCACAGATACGCAGTATTTT.

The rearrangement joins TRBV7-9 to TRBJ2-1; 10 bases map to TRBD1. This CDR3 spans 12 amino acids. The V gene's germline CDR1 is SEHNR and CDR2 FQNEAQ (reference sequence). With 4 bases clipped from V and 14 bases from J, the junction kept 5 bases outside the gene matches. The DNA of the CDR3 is TGTGCCAGCAGCTCCGTCGGGACAGGGGAGTTCTTC. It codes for CASSSVGTGEFF.

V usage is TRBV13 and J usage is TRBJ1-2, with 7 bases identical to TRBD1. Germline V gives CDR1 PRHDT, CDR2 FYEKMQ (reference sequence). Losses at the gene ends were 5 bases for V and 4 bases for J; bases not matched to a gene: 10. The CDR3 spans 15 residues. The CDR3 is CASSGDSWNLYGYTF. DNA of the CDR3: TGTGCCAGCAGCGGGGACAGCTGGAACCTCTATGGCTACACCTTC.

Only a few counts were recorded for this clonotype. CDR3 in DNA: TGTGCCAGCAGATTACAGGAAAACTATGGCTACACCTTC. This encodes CASRLQENYGYTF. The chain is built from TRBV7-2 and TRBJ1-2, with D possibly being TRBD1 (5 bases). The CDR3 loop spans 13 amino acids. Germline loops: CDR1 SGHTA, CDR2 FQGNSA. Trimming left V 6 bases short and J 2 bases short, with 10 bases between.

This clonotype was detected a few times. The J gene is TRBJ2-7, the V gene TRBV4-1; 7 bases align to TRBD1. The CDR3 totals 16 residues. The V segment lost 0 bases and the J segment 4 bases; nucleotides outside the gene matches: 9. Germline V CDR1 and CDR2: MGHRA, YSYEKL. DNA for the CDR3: TGCGCCAGCAGCCAAGATCCGCGACAGGGTCCATACGAGCAGTACTTC. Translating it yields CASSQDPRQGPYEQYF.